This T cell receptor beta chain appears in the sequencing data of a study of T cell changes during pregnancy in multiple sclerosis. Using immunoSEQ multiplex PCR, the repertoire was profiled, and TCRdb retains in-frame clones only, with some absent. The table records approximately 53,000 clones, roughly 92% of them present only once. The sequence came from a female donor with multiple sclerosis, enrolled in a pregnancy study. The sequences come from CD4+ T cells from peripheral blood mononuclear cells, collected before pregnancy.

The DNA of the CDR3 is TGTGCCAGCACCCCGCGGTCTCGTGAAGCTTTCTTT. This encodes CASTPRSREAFF. The rearrangement links TRBV7-9 to TRBJ1-1; no firm D call. Germline-derived CDR1 and CDR2 are SEHNR and FQNEAQ (reference sequence). The length of the CDR3 is 12 residues. Trimming pared 7 bases from V and 7 bases from J, leaving 13 bases between.